This is a list of T cell receptor beta chains from one sample in a study of blood T cell repertoires in COVID-19. The method was immunoSEQ multiplex PCR; TCRdb's version includes in-frame clones alone and lacks a portion of them. The sample records more than 150,000 clones, roughly 80% being singletons. What was sequenced was PBMCs or T cells enriched from blood (not recorded which). These TCRs come from a man in his 60s who had been exposed to COVID-19. CDR3s include the opening cysteine and the closing phenylalanine or tryptophan. The D gene is left open where the match is weak. Clone size is shown for a subset of rows, as once, few, many or a class of expanded clone.

V	J	D	size	DNA	CDR3
TRBV25-1	TRBJ2-3	-	-	TGTGCCAGCAGTGACGGGGGCACAGATACGCAGTATTTT	CASSDGGTDTQYF
TRBV10-1	TRBJ1-5	-	once	TGCGCCAGCAGTGACACCAGGGAAGATCAGCCCCAGCATTTT	CASSDTREDQPQHF
TRBV20-1	TRBJ2-1	-	-	TGCAGTGCTATCGGTCCGTATGAGCAGTTCTTC	CSAIGPYEQFF
TRBV11-3	TRBJ1-3	TRBD1	-	TGTGCCAGCAGCCCCCGGACAGGTTACTCTGGAAACACCATATATTTT	CASSPRTGYSGNTIYF
TRBV6-2/TRBV6-3	TRBJ2-1	-	-	TGTGCCAGCAGTTACCCCGGGAACTACAATGAGCAGTTCTTC	CASSYPGNYNEQFF
TRBV7-9	TRBJ1-2	-	-	TGTGCCAGCAGCCAAGCAAGGACTCTAGGTGGCTACACCTTC	CASSQARTLGGYTF
TRBV7-6	TRBJ2-3	TRBD2	-	TGTGCCAGCAGCCTTACTAGCGGAACTCCCCATACGCAGTATTTT	CASSLTSGTPHTQYF
TRBV27	TRBJ2-1	TRBD2	-	TGTGCCAGCAGTCCACTCTGGACTAGCGGGAGGAAGAGCTCCTACAATGAGCAGTTCTTC	CASSPLWTSGRKSSYNEQFF
TRBV30	TRBJ2-7	TRBD2	-	TGTGCCGGACGAGCGGGGAGCCTTACCTACGAGCAGTACTTC	CAGRAGSLTYEQYF
TRBV6-5	TRBJ1-1	-	many	TGTGCCAGCATGTCGTCAGGGAACACTGAAGCTTTCTTT	CASMSSGNTEAFF
TRBV29-1	TRBJ2-1	-	-	TGCAGCGTTGAACCTAGACGACATGAGCAGTTCTTC	CSVEPRRHEQFF
TRBV5-1	TRBJ1-5	-	-	TGCGCCAGCAGCCCGGCTGGGGGCCAGGTTCAGCCCCAGCATTTT	CASSPAGGQVQPQHF
TRBV5-4	TRBJ1-1	-	-	TGTGCCAGCAGCTACTCAGTGACAGGGAACACTGAAGCTTTCTTT	CASSYSVTGNTEAFF
TRBV11-3	TRBJ2-1	-	few	TGTGCCAGCAGCTCCCCGCGTGGACTCTACAATGAGCAGTTCTTC	CASSSPRGLYNEQFF
TRBV7-9	TRBJ2-7	-	few	TGTGCCAGCAGCAGGCGTGAGGCCGGGGAGCAGTACTTC	CASSRREAGEQYF
TRBV28	TRBJ1-5	-	-	TGTGCCAGCAGGGCCTCCCGCGCAGGGGTGAGCAATCAGCCCCAGCATTTT	CASRASRAGVSNQPQHF
TRBV19	TRBJ2-3	-	-	TGTGCCAGTAGTCGGGGAGTGGGCACAGATACGCAGTATTTT	CASSRGVGTDTQYF
TRBV28	TRBJ1-5	-	-	TGTGCCAGTAGCGACAGGAACAATCAGCCCCAGCATTTT	CASSDRNNQPQHF
TRBV7-9	TRBJ2-7	-	-	TGTGCCAGCAGCTTAGACCAGGGGTCTGGCGAGCAGTACTTC	CASSLDQGSGEQYF
TRBV12-3/TRBV12-4	TRBJ1-2	-	-	TGTGCCAGCAGTCAGCAGGGTTGGTATGGCTACACCTTC	CASSQQGWYGYTF
TRBV5-1	TRBJ2-2	TRBD1	-	TGCGCCAGCAGTTTGCGGACAGGGAACACCGGGGAGCTGTTTTTT	CASSLRTGNTGELFF
TRBV6-5	TRBJ1-1	-	-	TGTGCCAGCAGTTACCCGGGGGTGAACACTGAAGCTTTCTTT	CASSYPGVNTEAFF
TRBV25-1	TRBJ2-1	-	once	TGTGCCAGCAGTGGGGGAGCGCTAGTAGCTCCCAACAATGAGCAGTTCTTC	CASSGGALVAPNNEQFF
TRBV29-1	TRBJ2-5	TRBD1	-	TGCAGCGTTGGGGGCACAGGGGCAGAGACCCAGTACTTC	CSVGGTGAETQYF
TRBV27	TRBJ1-4	-	-	TGTGCCAGCGCCGGGACATATAATGAAAAACTGTTTTTT	CASAGTYNEKLFF
TRBV7-9	TRBJ2-7	-	-	TGTGCCAGCGAAATCGGAGGGAACGAGCAGTACTTC	CASEIGGNEQYF
TRBV29-1	TRBJ1-1	-	once	TGCAGCGTTGAAGTAAGACGACAGCTGAACACTGAAGCTTTCTTT	CSVEVRRQLNTEAFF
TRBV28	TRBJ2-7	-	many	TGTGCCAGCAGTTCCCTCCCACGGGGTGAGCAGTACTTC	CASSSLPRGEQYF
TRBV5-6	TRBJ1-2	-	-	TGTGCCAGCAGCTTAGGAGGGACCGACTATGGCTACACCTTC	CASSLGGTDYGYTF
TRBV5-1	TRBJ2-7	TRBD2	-	TGCGCCAGCGGGACTAGCAATATTTACGAGCAGTACTTC	CASGTSNIYEQYF
TRBV29-1	TRBJ1-2	TRBD1	-	TGCAGCGGTGTGATGGGACAGGGGGCCGGCTACACCTTC	CSGVMGQGAGYTF
TRBV2	TRBJ1-5	-	once	TGTGCCAGCAGTGTTGGGCGGGCTAATCAGCCCCAGCATTTT	CASSVGRANQPQHF
TRBV19	TRBJ2-7	TRBD2	few	TGTGCCAGTAGTATTGGGGGCGGGAGGTACGAGCAGTACTTC	CASSIGGGRYEQYF
TRBV29-1	TRBJ1-2	-	-	TGCAGCGTTGAAGATCGGGGTCGCCCCTATGGCTACACCTTC	CSVEDRGRPYGYTF
TRBV9	TRBJ1-6	TRBD1	-	TGTGCCAGCAGCGCCACAGGGGGTTTTACTTCACCCCTCCACTTT	CASSATGGFTSPLHF
TRBV7-3	TRBJ1-1	-	-	TGTGCCAGCAGCTTAAGGGTGGCGGCAAACACTGAAGCTTTCTTT	CASSLRVAANTEAFF
TRBV27	TRBJ1-5	-	-	TGTGCCAGCAGTCCCCGGAGGGCTAGCAATCAGCCCCAGCATTTT	CASSPRRASNQPQHF
TRBV27	TRBJ1-6	-	-	TGTGCCAGCAGTTTAAGTTTCATGAGCCTGAAGTCGGGAGATTCACCCCTCCACTTT	CASSLSFMSLKSGDSPLHF
TRBV11-3	TRBJ1-1	TRBD1	-	TGTGCCAGCAGCTTATCCCGGACAGGGGGATCGACGGACACTGAAGCTTTCTTT	CASSLSRTGGSTDTEAFF
TRBV6-5	TRBJ2-7	-	-	TGTGCCAGCAGTCTGGGGGCCTCCTACGAGCAGTACTTC	CASSLGASYEQYF
TRBV4-3	TRBJ1-5	-	-	TGCGCCAGCAGCCAAGATGTCGGTCAGCCCCAGCATTTT	CASSQDVGQPQHF
TRBV3-1/TRBV3-2	TRBJ1-6	-	many	TGTGCCAGCAGCCAAGCTCAGGGAGGGCGCTCCAAGGATTCACCCCTCCACTTT	CASSQAQGGRSKDSPLHF